This T cell receptor (beta chain) was sequenced during a study of vaccination effects on CD4 cells after COVID-19. Study details: Pre-vaccine samples were drawn 16 days and one week before the first dose.

A few counts support this clone. Its antigen is currently unknown. Sequenced by immunoSEQ multiplex PCR; TCRdb stores in-frame clones only, minus some. Of around 40,000 clones in the sample, around 78% are singletons; the top ten hold 30% to 40%. Study results and limitations: Infection-derived and vaccine-derived clones contracted markedly late after vaccination.

CDR1 is LGHNT and CDR2 is FRNRAP in the germline V gene. The V end was cut by 4 bases, the J end by 5 bases, with 8 bases between. CDR3 size: 12 residues. Expansion of antigen-specific CD4+ T cells with viral peptide pools was carried out by the ViraFEST assay before sequencing. Following a roughly 11-day culture, CD4+ T cells were purified. Infection dated between March and December 2020, before the Alpha, Beta and Delta variants reached the United States. It was with 10 IU/ml IL-2 and 9.5 to 10 ug/ml peptides that about 2 million PBMC per well were cultured. Days 3 and 7 saw half the medium replaced with IL-2 medium.

This sequence joins TRBV12-5 and TRBJ2-5; D might be TRBD1 (6 bases). Here the sequenced sample was CD4+ T cells from PBMCs cultured with a peptide pool, taken before COVID-19 vaccination. This receptor was identified in a human donor who had a prior SARS-CoV-2 infection. This CDR3 reads CASGYRVETQYF. DNA for the CDR3: TGTGCTAGTGGTTACAGGGTCGAGACCCAGTACTTC.